This entry is about one T cell receptor beta chain. V shed 6 bases, J shed 4 bases, and the junction held 6 bases outside the gene matches. CDR3 length: 15 residues. In germline, CDR1 is PRHDT, CDR2 FYEKMQ (reference sequence). The source of the sample is a study of control samples from healthy donors and cancer patients. Some clones are missing from TCRdb's copy, which holds only in-frame ones; the method was immunoSEQ multiplex PCR. The sample lists roughly 120,000 clones, 85% to 95% seen once, with roughly 2.6% in the top ten. The material sequenced was blood. The V call is TRBV13, the J call TRBJ2-1; the match to TRBD2 covers 10 bases. The sequence was collected from a man between 25 and 39 years old in good health. CDR3 protein: CASSRGLAAYNEQFF. The CDR3 nucleotides read TGTGCCAGCAGTCGAGGACTAGCGGCTTACAATGAGCAGTTCTTC. Supplemented by reference TRBV13 and TRBJ2-1, the full variable domain reads AAGVIQSPRHLIKEKRETATLKCYPIPRHDTVYWYQQGPGQDPQFLISFYEKMQSDKGSIPDRFSAQQFSDYHSELNMSSLELGDSALYFCASSRGLAAYNEQFFGPGTRLTVL.